This T cell receptor (beta chain) was captured in a study of shared T cell receptors in the human thymus. TCRdb's table, derived via immunoSEQ multiplex PCR, lists solely in-frame clones and lacks some. The sample has about 660,000 clones; around nine tenths are singletons. The CDR3 extends over 15 amino acids. The germline V and J ends were trimmed by 3 bases and 0 bases, with 7 bases remaining between them. Germline V lookup: CDR1 SGHNT, CDR2 YYREEE (reference sequence). This sample was also put to use in a study of human thymus T cells. This second study says: Resections from corrective heart surgery provided thymus tissue. Within thymic and blood repertoires, V and J gene usage appeared to be biased.

The specimen sequenced was thymocytes. The chain carries TRBV5-4 and TRBJ2-6, with unresolved D. This TCR derives from a boy younger than two with a congenital heart defect. CDR3 loop: CASSSQFSGANVLTF. The CDR3, as DNA: TGTGCCAGCAGCTCCCAATTCTCTGGGGCCAACGTCCTGACTTTC.